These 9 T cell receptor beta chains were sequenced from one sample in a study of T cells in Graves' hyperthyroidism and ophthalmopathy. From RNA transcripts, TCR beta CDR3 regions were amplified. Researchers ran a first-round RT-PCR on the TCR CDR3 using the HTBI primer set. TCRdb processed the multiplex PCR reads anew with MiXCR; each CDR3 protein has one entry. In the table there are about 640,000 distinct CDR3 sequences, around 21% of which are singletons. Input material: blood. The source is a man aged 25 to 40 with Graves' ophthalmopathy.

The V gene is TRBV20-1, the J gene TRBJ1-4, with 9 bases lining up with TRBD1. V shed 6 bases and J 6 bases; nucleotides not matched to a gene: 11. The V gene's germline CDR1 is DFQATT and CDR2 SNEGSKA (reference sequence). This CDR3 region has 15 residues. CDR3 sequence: CSAPFFDRGYEKLFF. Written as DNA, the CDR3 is TGCAGTGCCCCCTTCTTCGACAGGGGGTATGAAAAACTGTTTTTT.

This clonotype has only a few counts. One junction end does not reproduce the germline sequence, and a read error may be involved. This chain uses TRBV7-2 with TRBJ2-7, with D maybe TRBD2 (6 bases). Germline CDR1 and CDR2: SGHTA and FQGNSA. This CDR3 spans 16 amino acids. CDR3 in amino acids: CASSLVLRGPTGEQCF. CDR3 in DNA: TGTGCCAGCAGCTTAGTGCTGCGGGGACCCACGGGCGAGCAGTGCTTC.

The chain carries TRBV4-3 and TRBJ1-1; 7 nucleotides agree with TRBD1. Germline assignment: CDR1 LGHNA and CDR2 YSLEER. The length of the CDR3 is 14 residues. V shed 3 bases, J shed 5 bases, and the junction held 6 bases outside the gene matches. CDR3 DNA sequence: TGCGCCAGCAGCCAGAAGCAGGGGGGGACTGAAGCTTTCTTT. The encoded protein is CASSQKQGGTEAFF.

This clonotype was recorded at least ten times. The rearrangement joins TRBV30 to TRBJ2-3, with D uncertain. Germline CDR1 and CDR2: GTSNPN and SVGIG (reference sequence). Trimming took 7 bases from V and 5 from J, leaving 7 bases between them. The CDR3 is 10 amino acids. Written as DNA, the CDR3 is TGTGCCTTAGAGTTAGATACGCAGTATTTT. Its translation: CALELDTQYF.

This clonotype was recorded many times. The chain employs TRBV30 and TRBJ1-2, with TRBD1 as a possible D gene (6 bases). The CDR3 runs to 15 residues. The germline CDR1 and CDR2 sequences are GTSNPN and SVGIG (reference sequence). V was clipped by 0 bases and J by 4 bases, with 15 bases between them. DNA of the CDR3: TGTGCCTGGAGTGTAGAGGGGGGCAGCGTCTATGGCTACACCTTC. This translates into CAWSVEGGSVYGYTF.

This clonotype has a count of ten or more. The CDR3 coding sequence is TGTGCCAGCAGTTACTCCGGACAGGTCGGTGGCTACACCTTC. Protein product: CASSYSGQVGGYTF. The chain couples TRBV6-6 to TRBJ1-2; 7 bases align to TRBD1. Germline CDR1 and CDR2: MNHNY and SVGAGI (reference sequence). The CDR3 has 14 amino acids. With 0 bases clipped from V and 7 bases from J, the junction kept 5 bases outside the gene matches.

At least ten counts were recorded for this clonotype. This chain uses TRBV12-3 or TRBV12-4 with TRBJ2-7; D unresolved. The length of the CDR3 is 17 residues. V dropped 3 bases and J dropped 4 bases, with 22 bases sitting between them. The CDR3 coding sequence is TGTGCCAGCAGTTTCATCTTCTATAGGCAACCAACATACGAGCAGTACTTC. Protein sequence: CASSFIFYRQPTYEQYF.

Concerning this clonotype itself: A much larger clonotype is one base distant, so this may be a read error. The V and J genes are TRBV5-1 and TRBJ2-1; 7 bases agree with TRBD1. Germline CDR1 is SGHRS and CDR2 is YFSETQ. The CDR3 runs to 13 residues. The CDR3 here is CASSPGTDNEQLF. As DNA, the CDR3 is TGCGCCAGCAGCCCGGGGACAGACAATGAGCAGCTCTTC.

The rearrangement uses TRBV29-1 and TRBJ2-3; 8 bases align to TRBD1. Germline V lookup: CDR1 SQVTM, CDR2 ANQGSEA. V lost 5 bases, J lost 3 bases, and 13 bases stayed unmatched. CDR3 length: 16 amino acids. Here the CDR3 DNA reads TGCAGCGTTTCAGGGGGCGCGGTCCACAGGACAGATACGCAGTATTTT. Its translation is CSVSGGAVHRTDTQYF.